This entry describes one T cell receptor (beta chain). MiXCR, run by TCRdb on the RT-PCR reads, gives a single entry per CDR3 protein. The table shows approximately 140,000 distinct CDR3 sequences, with over 35% occurring only once. V lost 1 base, J lost 3 bases, and 16 bases lay in between. The CDR3 covers 16 residues. Germline V CDR1 and CDR2: SGHRS, YFSETQ. This sample stems from a study of patients and donors after allogeneic stem cell transplantation. Sequencing was performed on blood, either unsorted or a sorted T cell fraction (not recorded which). This TCR was recovered from a human donor who was either an allogeneic HSCT recipient or a stem cell or donor lymphocyte infusion donor (not recorded which). It is not recorded whose cells these are; they may come from a transplant donor. The chain combines TRBV5-1 with TRBJ1-1; D not resolved. The CDR3 DNA reads as TGCGCCAGCAGCTTGACACGGCTTCTAAGGGACACTGAAGCTTTCTTT. As protein: CASSLTRLLRDTEAFF.